This T cell receptor (beta chain) emerged from a study of response to subunit inactivated influenza vaccine. In regard to this clonotype: Antigen specificity is unknown.

Looked up from germline, CDR1 is SGHTA and CDR2 is FQGNSA. V gave up 5 bases and J gave up 11 bases, with 14 bases separating them. The CDR3 is 12 residues long. Study-level points and caveats: Authors suggested that a seasonal influenza vaccination recruits few new T cells each time.

TCRdb re-analysed the RT-PCR reads in MiXCR, keeping a single row per CDR3 protein. The data show fewer than 800,000 distinct CDR3 sequences, 15% to 18% seen once. Sample: PBMCs from blood, taken about 11 days after vaccination. This receptor was obtained from a man in his fifties or sixties who received an inactivated influenza vaccine. This chain connects TRBV7-2 to TRBJ2-3; D gene uncertain. CDR3: CASSHGLMEQYF. The CDR3 DNA reads TGTGCCAGCAGCCACGGGCTAATGGAGCAGTATTTT.